The source of this TCR beta chain is a study of blood T cell repertoires in COVID-19. Study in general: COVID-19 samples, acute and convalescent, were from the United States, Italy and Spain. In each case, the material was cDNA or gDNA derived from T cells, B-cell-depleted T cells, or PBMCs.

The repertoire was sequenced with immunoSEQ multiplex PCR; TCRdb's copy has only in-frame clones and lacks some. The repertoire consists of some 150,000 clones, with around 82% occurring once and the leading ten covering less than 4%. Participant reports of clinical history set cohort assignment. CDR1 SGHTA and CDR2 FQGNSA come from the germline V gene. CDR3 length: 16 amino acids. The V segment lost 1 base and the J segment 4 bases; nucleotides outside the gene matches: 6. This chain joins TRBV7-2 and TRBJ2-1; 8 bases line up with TRBD1. The TCR originated in a woman aged 50 to 65 in a cohort exposed to, infected with or recovered from COVID-19 (not recorded which). The sequencing input was PBMCs or T cells enriched from blood (not recorded which). The CDR3 reads CASSLGAGQEYNEQFF. CDR3 sequence (DNA): TGTGCCAGCAGCTTAGGGGCGGGACAGGAGTACAATGAGCAGTTCTTC.